Sequencing of this T cell receptor (beta chain) was carried out in a study of blood T cell repertoires in COVID-19. Looking at the study overall: Both acute and convalescent COVID-19 samples were obtained from the United States, Italy and Spain.

The data were produced by immunoSEQ multiplex PCR, yet TCRdb's version contains in-frame clones alone and is incomplete. This table has about 480,000 clones, 89% appearing once. CDR1 and CDR2 (germline): SGHRS, YFSETQ. There are 13 residues in the CDR3. The V and J ends lost 0 bases and 8 bases respectively, with 8 bases between them. Input material: peripheral blood. The TCR sequence derives from a man aged 18 to 30 with COVID-19, enrolled during active disease. The chain employs TRBV5-1 and TRBJ1-4, with D uncertain. The CDR3 protein is CASSLEGVEKLFF. In DNA, the CDR3 is TGCGCCAGCAGCTTGGAAGGAGTGGAAAAACTGTTTTTT.